The 16 T cell receptor beta chains in this list originate from one sample, sequenced in a study of OX40 agonist ivuxolimab in advanced cancers. TCRdb's copy holds only in-frame clones and misses some; the assay was immunoSEQ multiplex PCR. The repertoire holds 60,000 to 75,000 clones, with about nine tenths as singletons. Material: CD4+ or CD8+ T cells sorted from blood, obtained in a trial of the OX40 agonist ivuxolimab. The origin of the receptors is an adult with an advanced solid tumor such as melanoma, head and neck, liver or kidney cancer.

About this clone: The junction differs from germline at one of its ends, possibly a read error. Different DNA sequences within this sample yield the same CDR3. The gene calls are TRBV27 and TRBJ2-1, with 11 bases identical to TRBD1. CDR3 length equals 18 residues. From germline, CDR1 is MNHEY and CDR2 SMNVEV (reference sequence). CDR3 sequence: CASTGGTGGAFSYNEQFF. The CDR3 coding sequence is TGTGCCAGCACCGGAGGGACAGGGGGTGCTTTCTCCTATAATGAGCAGTTCTTC.

Note on this clone: At one end, the junction sequence differs from germline, possibly due to a read error. This CDR3 reads CASSFESSEQYF. CDR3 nucleotides: TGTGCCAGCAGCTTTGAGTCCTCCGAGCAGTACTTC. V and J are TRBV7-8 and TRBJ2-7, with no clear D. In germline, CDR1 is SGHVS, CDR2 FQNEAQ. The CDR3 sequence is 12 residues long.

V usage is TRBV11-2 and J usage is TRBJ2-7; TRBD1 or TRBD2 may be the D gene (5 bases each). Trimming left V 1 base short and J 3 bases short, with 13 bases between. This CDR3 is 15 amino acids long. Per the germline V gene, CDR1 is SGHAT and CDR2 is FQNNGV. The CDR3 sequence: CASSLVVEGSYEQYF. DNA for the CDR3: TGTGCCAGCAGCTTAGTGGTCGAGGGGAGCTACGAGCAGTACTTC.

The CDR3 coding sequence is TGTGCCAGCAGTCGGGGTCCGGGACAGGAGGGGCATGAGCAGTTCTTC. It codes for CASSRGPGQEGHEQFF. This chain links TRBV28 with TRBJ2-1, with 8 bases aligning to TRBD1. Trimming at V came to 5 bases and at J to 8 bases, leaving 14 bases not matched to a gene. The CDR3 is 16 residues long. Germline V gene lookup returns CDR1 MDHEN and CDR2 SYDVKM.

This sequence joins TRBV5-4 and TRBJ2-1, with 8 bases matching TRBD2. Trimming cost V 5 bases and J 8 bases; bases outside gene matches: 9. This CDR3 is built from 14 residues. Germline V gives CDR1 SGHNT, CDR2 YYREEE (reference sequence). CDR3 residues: CASSFSGAIDEQFF. CDR3 nucleotide sequence: TGTGCCAGCAGTTTTAGCGGGGCCATCGATGAGCAGTTCTTC. The variable domain in full, completed from reference TRBV5-4 and TRBJ2-1, reads ETGVTQSPTHLIKTRGQQVTLRCSSQSGHNTVSWYQQALGQGPQFIFQYYREEENGRGNFPPRFSGLQFPNYSSELNVNALELDDSALYLCASSFSGAIDEQFFGPGTRLTVL.

The J gene is TRBJ2-7, the V gene TRBV7-9; 10 bases fit TRBD2. This CDR3 is 14 amino acids long. J was trimmed by 2 bases and V by 5 bases; bases with no gene match: 3. Germline V gene sequence: CDR1 SEHNR, CDR2 FQNEAQ (reference sequence). The chain's CDR3 is CASSLSGRAYEQYF. In DNA form, the CDR3 reads TGTGCCAGCAGCCTAAGCGGGAGGGCCTACGAGCAGTACTTC. The whole variable domain, filled in from reference TRBV7-9 and TRBJ2-7, reads DTGVSQNPRHKITKRGQNVTFRCDPISEHNRLYWYRQTLGQGPEFLTYFQNEAQLEKSRLLSDRFSAERPKGSFSTLEIQRTEQGDSAMYLCASSLSGRAYEQYFGPGTRLTVT.

This chain links TRBV27 with TRBJ2-7; D is unresolved. The CDR3 has 12 amino acids. Germline V lookup: CDR1 MNHEY, CDR2 SMNVEV (reference sequence). Trimming stripped 3 bases from V and 3 bases from J, with 6 bases between. The CDR3, as DNA: TGTGCCAGCAGTTTTAATAGCTACGAGCAGTACTTC. This codes for CASSFNSYEQYF.

This clone was counted a few times. J is TRBJ1-1 and V is TRBV7-3; D remains unclear. The CDR3 has 13 residues. Germline V lookup: CDR1 SGHTA, CDR2 FQGTGA. V shed 5 bases and J shed 0 bases, with 7 bases lying between them. Written as DNA, the CDR3 is TGTGCCAGCAGCGCCACAGTGAACACTGAAGCTTTCTTT. Translated: CASSATVNTEAFF.

Points on this clone: Compared with germline, one end of the junction differs, possibly owing to a read error. This chain joins TRBV7-7 and TRBJ2-5; the D gene is possibly TRBD1 (5 bases). This CDR3 is 13 amino acids long. The V gene's germline CDR1 is SSHAT and CDR2 FNYEAQ (reference sequence). The CDR3 sequence: CASSLEQGQTQYF. Here the CDR3 DNA reads TGTGCTAGCAGCTTGGAGCAGGGCCAGACCCAGTACTTC.

The chain is built from TRBV7-8 and TRBJ2-3, with D maybe TRBD2 (5 bases). CDR3 size: 12 residues. The germline V gene encodes CDR1 SGHVS and CDR2 FQNEAQ. Trimming took off 1 base at V and 12 bases at J, with 11 bases between the two ends. CDR3 DNA sequence: TGTGCCAGCAGCTTAGGGGGAGAGATCCAGTATTTT. Protein sequence: CASSLGGEIQYF.

The J gene is TRBJ2-1, the V gene TRBV5-1; D is ambiguous. CDR3 size: 11 residues. V dropped 0 bases and J dropped 10 bases, with 5 bases sitting between them. In germline, CDR1 is SGHRS, CDR2 YFSETQ. The CDR3 DNA is TGCGCCAGCAGCTTGGCCCTAGAGCAGTTCTTC. It yields the protein CASSLALEQFF. Filled out from reference TRBV5-1 and TRBJ2-1, the complete variable domain reads KAGVTQTPRYLIKTRGQQVTLSCSPISGHRSVSWYQQTPGQGLQFLFEYFSETQRNKGNFPGRFSGRQFSNSRSEMNVSTLELGDSALYLCASSLALEQFFGPGTRLTVL.

The genes are TRBV28 and TRBJ1-2; D possibly corresponds to TRBD1 (6 bases). Per the germline V gene, CDR1 is MDHEN and CDR2 is SYDVKM. V was clipped by 5 bases and J by 5 bases, with 21 bases between them. The CDR3 extends over 16 amino acids. The CDR3 here is CASSPTISSGVYGYTF. The DNA for the CDR3 is TGTGCCAGCAGTCCTACCATTTCTTCAGGGGTGTATGGCTACACCTTC.

The chain links TRBV21-1 to TRBJ2-7; TRBD2 is taken as the D call from the table, unchecked against the DNA. TRBV21-1 is a pseudogene locus. CDR3 length: 13 residues. The DNA for the CDR3 is TGTGCCAGCAGCCCTCCCCTACCCTACGAGCAGTACTTC. Translated, it gives CASSPPLPYEQYF.

The chain combines TRBV11-2 with TRBJ2-5; D unclear. The ends were cut back, 3 bases at V and 5 bases at J, with 16 bases in the middle. The length of the CDR3 is 15 residues. Germline V gene sequence: CDR1 SGHAT, CDR2 FQNNGV. CDR3 DNA: TGTGCCAGCAGCTTTTCCGCGGTCCTCGGGGAGACCCAGTACTTC. Its translation is CASSFSAVLGETQYF.

By sample fraction, this clone is medium-sized. The V and J genes are TRBV27 and TRBJ1-5; D unresolved. The germline gives CDR1 MNHEY, CDR2 SMNVEV (reference sequence). Trimming took off 6 bases at V and 4 bases at J, with 13 bases between the two ends. This CDR3 region has 14 residues. The CDR3: CASSLQFANQPQHF. CDR3 bases: TGTGCCAGCAGCCTACAATTCGCGAATCAGCCCCAGCATTTT.

The V and J genes are TRBV19 and TRBJ2-7, with D tentatively TRBD1 (5 bases). The germline V gene encodes CDR1 LNHDA and CDR2 SQIVND (reference sequence). The CDR3 is 13 amino acids. Trimming cost V 5 bases and J 5 bases, with 13 bases left between them. CDR3 sequence (DNA): TGTGCCAGTAGTTATCGGACATACCACGAGCAGTACTTC. Translating gives CASSYRTYHEQYF.